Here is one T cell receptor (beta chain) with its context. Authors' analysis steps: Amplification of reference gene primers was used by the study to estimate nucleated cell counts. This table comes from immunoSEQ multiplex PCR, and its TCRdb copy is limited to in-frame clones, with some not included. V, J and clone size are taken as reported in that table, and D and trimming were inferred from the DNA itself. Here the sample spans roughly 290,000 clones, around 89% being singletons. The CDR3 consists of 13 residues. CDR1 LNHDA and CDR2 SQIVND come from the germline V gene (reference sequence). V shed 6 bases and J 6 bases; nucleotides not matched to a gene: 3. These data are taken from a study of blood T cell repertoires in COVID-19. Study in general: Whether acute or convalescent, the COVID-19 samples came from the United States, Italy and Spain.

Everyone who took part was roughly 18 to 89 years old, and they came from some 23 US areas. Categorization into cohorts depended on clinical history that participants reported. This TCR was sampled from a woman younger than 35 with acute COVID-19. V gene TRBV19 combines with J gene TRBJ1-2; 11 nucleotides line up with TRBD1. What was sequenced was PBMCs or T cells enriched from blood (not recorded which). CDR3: CASRGDRGNGYTF. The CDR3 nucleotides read TGTGCCAGTAGGGGGGACAGGGGGAATGGCTACACCTTC.